Below are 23 T cell receptor beta chains sequenced from a single sample in a study of shared clonotypes between healthy human individuals. Some clones are missing from TCRdb's copy, which holds only in-frame ones; the method was immunoSEQ multiplex PCR. The profile covers 700,000 or so clones, with about three quarters appearing a single time and less than 2% taken by the ten largest. Sequencing was carried out using memory CD4+ T cells sorted from blood. Subset noted: CD45RA-negative fraction. All receptors come from a woman under 40 in good health.

Concerning this clone itself: In the same sample, other DNA sequences code for this CDR3. The genes are TRBV29-1 and TRBJ2-7; 9 positions match TRBD1. Per the germline V gene, CDR1 is SQVTM and CDR2 is ANQGSEA. The CDR3 covers 11 residues. Written as DNA, the CDR3 is TGCAGTGGACAGGGGACCTACGAGCAGTACTTC. Translating it yields CSGQGTYEQYF.

This clone was observed a few times. The chain uses TRBV5-1 and TRBJ2-1; 10 bases fit TRBD1. The CDR3 has 17 amino acids. Germline V lookup: CDR1 SGHRS, CDR2 YFSETQ. J gave up 0 bases and V 3 bases, and 6 bases lay outside the gene matches. The CDR3 sequence is CASSSGTGVDSYNEQFF. The CDR3, as DNA: TGCGCCAGCAGCTCCGGGACAGGGGTGGACTCCTACAATGAGCAGTTCTTC.

This clone was seen a single time. The chain recombines TRBV27 with TRBJ2-7, with TRBD1 matching 10 bases. There are 17 residues in the CDR3. After removal of 5 bases from V and 6 bases from J, the junction contained 16 bases not matched to a gene. Germline V gene data show CDR1 as MNHEY and CDR2 as SMNVEV (reference sequence). CDR3 in DNA: TGTGCCAGCAGTCTTTCCGGGACTCTCTGGGACAGGGGCGAGCAGTACTTC. It encodes CASSLSGTLWDRGEQYF.

The rearrangement uses TRBV7-9 and TRBJ2-2; TRBD2 matches at 8 bases. The CDR3 is made up of 17 amino acids. CDR1 and CDR2 from the germline V gene are SEHNR and FQNEAQ (reference sequence). J lost 5 bases, V lost 5 bases, and 13 bases had no gene match. The chain's CDR3 is CASSLGLASPGTGELFF. The DNA for the CDR3 is TGTGCCAGCAGCCTCGGACTAGCCTCCCCGGGGACCGGGGAGCTGTTTTTT.

V usage is TRBV28 and J usage is TRBJ2-5; 12 positions agree with TRBD1. Germline trimming cut 6 bases from V and 5 bases from J; bases unmatched to any gene: 10. Looked up from germline, CDR1 is MDHEN and CDR2 is SYDVKM. The CDR3 loop spans 16 amino acids. DNA for the CDR3: TGTGCCAGCAGGGTGGGACAGGGGGCGAGGCAGGAGACCCAGTACTTC. This translates into CASRVGQGARQETQYF.

This clone was counted a single time. The J gene is TRBJ2-7, the V gene TRBV18; the match to TRBD2 covers 7 bases. The junction had 20 bases not matched to a gene; V was cut back by 1 base and J by 2 bases. The CDR3 loop spans 20 amino acids. In germline, CDR1 is KGHSH, CDR2 LQKENI. In DNA, the CDR3 is TGTGCCAGCTCACCACGGTCTCTTGGACACCTAAGCGGGGCGACCTACGAGCAGTACTTC. It is translated as CASSPRSLGHLSGATYEQYF.

The count of this clone is one. This rearrangement joins TRBV5-8 to TRBJ2-1, with 8 positions matching TRBD2. Germline trimming cut 4 bases from V and 0 bases from J; bases unmatched to any gene: 9. The V gene's germline CDR1 is SGHTS and CDR2 YDEGEE. CDR3 length: 17 residues. Here the CDR3 DNA reads TGTGCCAGCAGCCTGGGGGTAGCGGGGAGCTCCTACAATGAGCAGTTCTTC. This sequence encodes CASSLGVAGSSYNEQFF.

The CDR3 DNA reads TGCGCCAGCAGCTTGGGGGACGGGCCCTATGGCTACACCTTC. Protein: CASSLGDGPYGYTF. The gene calls are TRBV5-1 and TRBJ1-2; D may be TRBD1 (5 bases). This CDR3 is built from 14 residues. Germline values: CDR1 SGHRS, CDR2 YFSETQ. The V end was cut by 0 bases, the J end by 4 bases, with 10 bases between.

The chain combines TRBV29-1 with TRBJ2-3; D gene unclear. This CDR3 spans 13 amino acids. Trimming shortened V by 0 bases and J by 4 bases, and 8 bases separated the two germline ends. Germline loops: CDR1 SQVTM, CDR2 ANQGSEA. The CDR3 DNA reads TGCAGCGTTGAAGAGGGTCAGTCAGATACGCAGTATTTT. It translates to CSVEEGQSDTQYF.

The rearrangement joins TRBV5-6 to TRBJ1-5; TRBD1 aligns across 10 bases. V shed 4 bases and J 0 bases; nucleotides not matched to a gene: 13. The germline gives CDR1 SGHDT, CDR2 YYEEEE. This CDR3 spans 19 amino acids. This chain's CDR3 is CASSPSGQGLSYSNQPQHF. The CDR3, as DNA: TGTGCCAGCAGCCCCTCGGGACAGGGGCTTTCTTATAGCAATCAGCCCCAGCATTTT.

This chain links TRBV2 with TRBJ1-4; D unclear. The V end was cut by 5 bases, the J end by 5 bases, with 9 bases between. The CDR3 has 13 amino acids. CDR1 is SNHLY, CDR2 FYNNEI, per germline. The CDR3 DNA is TGTGCCAGCAGTCCCGCAGAGAATGAAAAACTGTTTTTT. Translated: CASSPAENEKLFF.

The chain couples TRBV7-7 to TRBJ2-3; tentative D call: TRBD1 (5 bases). Trimming stripped 6 bases from V and 1 base from J, with 23 bases between. The CDR3 length is 18 residues. CDR1 and CDR2 (germline): SSHAT, FNYEAQ (reference sequence). The chain's CDR3 is CASSQGSPVEGGTDTQYF. The CDR3 DNA follows: TGTGCCAGCAGTCAAGGTTCACCCGTGGAAGGGGGCACAGATACGCAGTATTTT. The full variable domain, completed using reference TRBV7-7 and TRBJ2-3, is GAGVSQSPRYKVTKRGQDVTLRCDPISSHATLYWYQQALGQGPEFLTYFNYEAQPDKSGLPSDRFSAERPEGSISTLTIQRTEQRDSAMYRCASSQGSPVEGGTDTQYFGPGTRLTVL.

The V gene is TRBV7-3, the J gene TRBJ2-5; D ambiguous. The V gene's germline CDR1 is SGHTA and CDR2 FQGTGA. Trimming shortened V by 2 bases and J by 3 bases, and 16 bases separated the two germline ends. The CDR3 has 16 residues. DNA for the CDR3: TGTGCCAGCAGCTTAGCAGCGAACCAGCAAAAAGAGACCCAGTACTTC. Amino acid sequence: CASSLAANQQKETQYF.

The CDR3 sequence: CASSEAKVTDTQYF. Here the CDR3 DNA reads TGTGCCAGCAGTGAAGCTAAGGTCACAGATACGCAGTATTTT. The chain recombines TRBV6-1 with TRBJ2-3; D not certain. The CDR3 runs 14 residues. Trimming left V 0 bases short and J 2 bases short, with 6 bases between. Germline V CDR1 and CDR2: MNHNS, SASEGT.

The rearrangement joins TRBV5-1 to TRBJ1-1, with D hard to call. Germline V gives CDR1 SGHRS, CDR2 YFSETQ. This CDR3 is 13 amino acids long. V lost 0 bases, J lost 8 bases, and 11 bases lay in between. The CDR3 protein is CASSLEGLQEAFF. For the CDR3, the DNA is TGCGCCAGCAGCTTGGAAGGGTTGCAGGAAGCTTTCTTT.

The rearrangement uses TRBV4-1 and TRBJ2-1, with D maybe TRBD2 (6 bases). The CDR3 sequence is 13 residues long. Germline CDR1 is MGHRA and CDR2 is YSYEKL. Trimming shortened V by 0 bases and J by 10 bases, and 10 bases separated the two germline ends. CDR3 DNA sequence: TGCGCCAGCAGCCAAGAGAGTCGGGGGGAGCAGTTCTTC. It specifies CASSQESRGEQFF.

The genes are TRBV19 and TRBJ2-3, with 9 bases identical to TRBD1. Germline V gene sequence: CDR1 LNHDA, CDR2 SQIVND (reference sequence). The CDR3 contains 17 residues. V shed 4 bases, J shed 3 bases, and the junction held 11 bases outside the gene matches. The CDR3 nucleotides are TGTGCCAGTAGTAGACTCATGGCGGACAGGGGTACAGATACGCAGTATTTT. This translates into CASSRLMADRGTDTQYF.

The rearrangement joins TRBV2 to TRBJ1-2, with 7 bases identical to TRBD1. The V segment lost 8 bases and the J segment 2 bases; nucleotides outside the gene matches: 8. The length of the CDR3 is 14 residues. From germline, CDR1 is SNHLY and CDR2 FYNNEI. The CDR3 coding sequence is TGTGCCAGCTGCAGACAGGGATCCAACTATGGCTACACCTTC. It specifies CASCRQGSNYGYTF.

The chain employs TRBV5-5 and TRBJ1-2, with a weak D call TRBD1 (5 bases). The CDR3 spans 16 residues. Germline V gene sequence: CDR1 SGHKS, CDR2 YYEKEE (reference sequence). Trimming pared 4 bases from V and 0 bases from J, leaving 16 bases between. The CDR3 region is CASSRLSGLANYGYTF. In nucleotides, the CDR3 is TGTGCCAGCAGCCGGCTTTCGGGGCTAGCTAACTATGGCTACACCTTC.

This chain connects TRBV5-4 to TRBJ2-1; TRBD2 agrees at 8 bases. The germline V gene encodes CDR1 SGHNT and CDR2 YYREEE (reference sequence). The CDR3 runs to 15 residues. After removal of 1 base from V and 5 bases from J, the junction contained 5 bases not matched to a gene. The CDR3 loop is CASSLRAGEHNEQFF. The CDR3 coding sequence is TGTGCCAGCAGCTTGCGAGCGGGAGAGCACAATGAGCAGTTCTTC. Complete variable domain (other parts from reference TRBV5-4 and TRBJ2-1): ETGVTQSPTHLIKTRGQQVTLRCSSQSGHNTVSWYQQALGQGPQFIFQYYREEENGRGNFPPRFSGLQFPNYSSELNVNALELDDSALYLCASSLRAGEHNEQFFGPGTRLTVL.

This chain links TRBV29-1 with TRBJ2-7; D may be TRBD1 or TRBD2 (5 bases each). Trimming left V 6 bases short and J 1 base short, with 10 bases between. The length of the CDR3 is 12 residues. The V gene's germline CDR1 is SQVTM and CDR2 ANQGSEA. The CDR3 sequence is CSVGDRSYEQYF. The CDR3 coding sequence is TGCAGCGTGGGGGACCGGTCCTACGAGCAGTACTTC.

The rearrangement uses TRBV28 and TRBJ1-5; D is perhaps TRBD1 (6 bases). Germline V gene lookup returns CDR1 MDHEN and CDR2 SYDVKM. V was clipped by 2 bases and J by 7 bases, with 12 bases between them. This CDR3 has 14 amino acids. This chain's CDR3 is CASSLGGGQQPQHF. In nucleotides, the CDR3 is TGTGCCAGCAGTTTAGGGGGGGGCCAGCAGCCCCAGCATTTT.

This clone was seen at least ten times. Other DNA sequences within the sample encode an identical CDR3. This chain connects TRBV5-1 to TRBJ2-1, with 10 bases lining up with TRBD2. The CDR3 sequence is 15 residues long. Germline V gene sequence: CDR1 SGHRS, CDR2 YFSETQ. J lost 3 bases, V lost 0 bases, and 0 bases had no gene match. CDR3: CASSLASGSYNEQFF. CDR3 nucleotide sequence: TGCGCCAGCAGCTTGGCTAGCGGGAGCTACAATGAGCAGTTCTTC.